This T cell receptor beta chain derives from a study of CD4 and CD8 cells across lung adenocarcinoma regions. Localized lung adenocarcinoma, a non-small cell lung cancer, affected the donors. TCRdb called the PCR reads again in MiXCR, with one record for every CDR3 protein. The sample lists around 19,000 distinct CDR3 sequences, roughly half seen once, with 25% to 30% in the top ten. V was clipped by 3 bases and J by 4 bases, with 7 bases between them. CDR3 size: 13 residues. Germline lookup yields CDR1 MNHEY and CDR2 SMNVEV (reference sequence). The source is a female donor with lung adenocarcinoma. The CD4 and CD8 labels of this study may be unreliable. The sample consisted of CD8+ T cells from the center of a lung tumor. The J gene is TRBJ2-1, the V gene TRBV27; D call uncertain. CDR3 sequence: CASSLYRYNEQFF. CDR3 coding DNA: TGTGCCAGCAGTTTGTATAGATACAATGAGCAGTTCTTC.